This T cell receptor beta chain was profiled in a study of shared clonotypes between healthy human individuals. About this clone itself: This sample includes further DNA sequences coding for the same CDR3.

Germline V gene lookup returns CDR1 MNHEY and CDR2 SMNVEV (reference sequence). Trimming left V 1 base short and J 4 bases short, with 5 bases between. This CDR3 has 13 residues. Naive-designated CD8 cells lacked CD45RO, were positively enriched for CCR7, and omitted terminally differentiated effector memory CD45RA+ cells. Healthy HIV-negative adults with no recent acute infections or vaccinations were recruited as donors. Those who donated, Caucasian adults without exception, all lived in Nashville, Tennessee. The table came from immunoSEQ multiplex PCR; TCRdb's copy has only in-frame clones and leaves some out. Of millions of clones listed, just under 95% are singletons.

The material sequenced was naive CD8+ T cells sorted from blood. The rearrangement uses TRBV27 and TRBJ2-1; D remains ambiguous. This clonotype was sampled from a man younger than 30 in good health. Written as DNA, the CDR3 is TGTGCCAGCAGTTTATTCCTGTACAATGAGCAGTTCTTC. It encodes CASSLFLYNEQFF.